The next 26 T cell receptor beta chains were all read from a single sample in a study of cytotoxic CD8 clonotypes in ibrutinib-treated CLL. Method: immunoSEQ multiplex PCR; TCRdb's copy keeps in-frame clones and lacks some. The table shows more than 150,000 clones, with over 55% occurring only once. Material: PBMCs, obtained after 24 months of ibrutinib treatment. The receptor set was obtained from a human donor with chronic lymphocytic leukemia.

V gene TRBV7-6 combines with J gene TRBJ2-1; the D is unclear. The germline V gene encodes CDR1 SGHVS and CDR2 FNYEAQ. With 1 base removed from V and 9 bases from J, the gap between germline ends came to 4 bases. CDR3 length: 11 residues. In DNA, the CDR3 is TGTGCCAGCAGCTTAGGTATTGAGCAGTTCTTC. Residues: CASSLGIEQFF. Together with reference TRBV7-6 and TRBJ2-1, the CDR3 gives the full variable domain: GAGVSQSPRYKVTKRGQDVALRCDPISGHVSLYWYRQALGQGPEFLTYFNYEAQQDKSGLPNDRFSAERPEGSISTLTIQRTEQRDSAMYRCASSLGIEQFFGPGTRLTVL.

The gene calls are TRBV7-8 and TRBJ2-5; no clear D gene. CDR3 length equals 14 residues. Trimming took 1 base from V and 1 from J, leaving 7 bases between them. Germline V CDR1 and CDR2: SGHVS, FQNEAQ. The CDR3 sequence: CASSLDFIQETQYF. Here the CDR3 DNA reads TGTGCCAGCAGCTTAGACTTCATCCAAGAGACCCAGTACTTC.

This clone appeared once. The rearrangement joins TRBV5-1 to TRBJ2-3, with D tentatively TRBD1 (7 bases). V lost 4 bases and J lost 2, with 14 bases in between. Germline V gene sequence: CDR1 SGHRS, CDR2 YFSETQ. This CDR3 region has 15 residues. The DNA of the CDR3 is TGCGCCAGCAGCGGGCGGGGACAGACCACAGATACGCAGTATTTT. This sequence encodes CASSGRGQTTDTQYF.

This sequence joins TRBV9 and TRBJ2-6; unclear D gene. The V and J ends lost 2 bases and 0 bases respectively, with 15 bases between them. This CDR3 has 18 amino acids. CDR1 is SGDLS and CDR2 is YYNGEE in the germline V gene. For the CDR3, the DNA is TGTGCCAGCAGCGTCCGGGTCTTCCCCCACTCTGGGGCCAACGTCCTGACTTTC. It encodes CASSVRVFPHSGANVLTF.

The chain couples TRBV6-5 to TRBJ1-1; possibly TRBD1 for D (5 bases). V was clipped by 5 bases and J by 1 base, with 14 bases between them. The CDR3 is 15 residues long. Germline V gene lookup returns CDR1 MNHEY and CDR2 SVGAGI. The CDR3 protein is CASSRVPGQNTEAFF. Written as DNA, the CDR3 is TGTGCCAGCAGTAGAGTCCCAGGGCAGAACACTGAAGCTTTCTTT.

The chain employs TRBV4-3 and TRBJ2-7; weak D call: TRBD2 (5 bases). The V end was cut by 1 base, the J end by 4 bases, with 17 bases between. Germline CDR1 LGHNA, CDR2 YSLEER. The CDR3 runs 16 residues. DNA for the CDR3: TGCGCCAGCAGCCAAGGTTTACTAGTAGATTCGTACGAGCAGTACTTC. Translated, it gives CASSQGLLVDSYEQYF.

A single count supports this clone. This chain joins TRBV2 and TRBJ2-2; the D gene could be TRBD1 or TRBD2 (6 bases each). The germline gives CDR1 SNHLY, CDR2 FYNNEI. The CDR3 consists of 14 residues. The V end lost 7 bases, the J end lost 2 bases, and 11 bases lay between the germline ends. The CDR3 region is CASIGGSNTGELFF. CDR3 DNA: TGTGCCAGCATAGGGGGGAGTAACACCGGGGAGCTGTTTTTT.

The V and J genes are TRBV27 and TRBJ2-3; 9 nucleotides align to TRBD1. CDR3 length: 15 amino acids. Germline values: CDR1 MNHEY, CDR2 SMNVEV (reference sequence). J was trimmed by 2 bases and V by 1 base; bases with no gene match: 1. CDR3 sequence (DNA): TGTGCCAGCAGTTTATGGACAGGGGTCACAGATACGCAGTATTTT. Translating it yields CASSLWTGVTDTQYF.

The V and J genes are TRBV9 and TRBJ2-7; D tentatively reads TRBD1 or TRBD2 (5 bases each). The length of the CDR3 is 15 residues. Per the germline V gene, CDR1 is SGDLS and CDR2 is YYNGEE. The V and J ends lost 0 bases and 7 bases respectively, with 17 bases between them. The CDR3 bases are TGTGCCAGCAGCGTAGGGGGACGGGATGCGGCGGAGCAGTACTTC. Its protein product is CASSVGGRDAAEQYF.

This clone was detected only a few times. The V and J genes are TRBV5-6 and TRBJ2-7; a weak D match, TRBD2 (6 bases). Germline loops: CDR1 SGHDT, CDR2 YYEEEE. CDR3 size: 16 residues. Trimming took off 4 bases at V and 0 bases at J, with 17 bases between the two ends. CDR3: CASSVLGGESSYEQYF. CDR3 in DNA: TGTGCCAGCAGCGTCCTGGGGGGTGAAAGCTCCTACGAGCAGTACTTC.

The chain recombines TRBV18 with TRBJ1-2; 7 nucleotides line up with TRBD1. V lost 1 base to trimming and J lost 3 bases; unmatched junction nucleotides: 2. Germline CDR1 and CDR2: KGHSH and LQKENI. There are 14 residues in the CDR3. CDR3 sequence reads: CASSPQGADYGYTF. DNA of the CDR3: TGTGCCAGCTCACCACAGGGGGCGGACTATGGCTACACCTTC. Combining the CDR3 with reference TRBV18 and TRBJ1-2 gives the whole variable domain NAGVMQNPRHLVRRRGQEARLRCSPMKGHSHVYWYRQLPEEGLKFMVYLQKENIIDESGMPKERFSAEFPKEGPSILRIQQVVRGDSAAYFCASSPQGADYGYTFGSGTRLTVV.

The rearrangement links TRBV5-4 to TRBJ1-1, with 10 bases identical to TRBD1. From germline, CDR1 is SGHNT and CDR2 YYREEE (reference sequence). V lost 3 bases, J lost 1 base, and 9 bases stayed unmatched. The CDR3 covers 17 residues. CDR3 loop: CASSSPGQGFRNTEAFF. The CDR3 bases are TGTGCCAGCAGCTCACCGGGACAGGGGTTTCGGAACACTGAAGCTTTCTTT.

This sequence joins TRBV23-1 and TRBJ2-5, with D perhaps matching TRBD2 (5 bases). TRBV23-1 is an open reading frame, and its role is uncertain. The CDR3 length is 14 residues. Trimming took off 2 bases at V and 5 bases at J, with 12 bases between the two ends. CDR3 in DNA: TGCGCCAGCAGTCAAAGAGGGAGCTTCGAGACCCAGTACTTC. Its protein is CASSQRGSFETQYF.

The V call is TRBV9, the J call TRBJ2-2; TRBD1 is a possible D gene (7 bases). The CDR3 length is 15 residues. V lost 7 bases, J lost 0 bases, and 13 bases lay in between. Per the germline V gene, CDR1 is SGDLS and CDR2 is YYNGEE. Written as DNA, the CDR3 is TGTGCCAGCCAGGGGGGAACAACGAACACCGGGGAGCTGTTTTTT. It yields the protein CASQGGTTNTGELFF.

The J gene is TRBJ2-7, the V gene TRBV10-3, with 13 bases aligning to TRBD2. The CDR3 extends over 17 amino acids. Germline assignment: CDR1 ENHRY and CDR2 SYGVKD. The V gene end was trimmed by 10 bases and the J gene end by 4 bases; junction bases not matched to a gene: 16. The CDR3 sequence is CATQFGLAGAVAYEQYF. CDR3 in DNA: TGTGCCACCCAATTTGGACTAGCGGGAGCAGTTGCTTACGAGCAGTACTTC.

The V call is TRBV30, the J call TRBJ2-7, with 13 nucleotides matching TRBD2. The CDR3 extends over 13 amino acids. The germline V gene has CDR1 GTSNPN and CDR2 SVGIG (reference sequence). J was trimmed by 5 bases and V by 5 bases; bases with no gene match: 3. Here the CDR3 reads CAWRTSGSHEQYF. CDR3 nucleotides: TGTGCCTGGCGGACTAGCGGGAGCCACGAGCAGTACTTC.

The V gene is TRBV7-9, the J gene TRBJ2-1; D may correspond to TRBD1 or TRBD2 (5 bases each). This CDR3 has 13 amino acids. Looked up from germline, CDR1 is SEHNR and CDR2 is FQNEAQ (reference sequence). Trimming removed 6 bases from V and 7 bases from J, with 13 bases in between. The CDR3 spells CASSGTGLNEQFF. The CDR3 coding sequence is TGTGCCAGCAGTGGGACGGGTTTAAATGAGCAGTTCTTC.

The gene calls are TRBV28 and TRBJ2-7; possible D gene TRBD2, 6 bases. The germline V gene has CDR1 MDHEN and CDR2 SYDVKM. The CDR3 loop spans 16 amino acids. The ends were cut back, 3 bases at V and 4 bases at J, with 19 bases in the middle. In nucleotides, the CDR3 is TGTGCCAGCAGTTTCTTCGATTCGAGTGGGACTTACGAGCAGTACTTC. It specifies CASSFFDSSGTYEQYF.

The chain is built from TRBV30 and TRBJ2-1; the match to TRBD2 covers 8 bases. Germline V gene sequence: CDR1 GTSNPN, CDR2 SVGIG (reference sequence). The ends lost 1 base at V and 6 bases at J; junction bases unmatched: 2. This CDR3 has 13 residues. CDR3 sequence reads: CAWSGTSPNEQFF. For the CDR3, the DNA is TGTGCCTGGAGTGGGACTAGCCCCAATGAGCAGTTCTTC.

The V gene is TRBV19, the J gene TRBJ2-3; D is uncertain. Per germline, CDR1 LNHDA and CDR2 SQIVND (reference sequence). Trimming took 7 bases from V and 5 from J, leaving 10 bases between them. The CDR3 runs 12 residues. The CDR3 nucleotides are TGTGCCAGTACCTCAAAGAGAGATACGCAGTATTTT. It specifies CASTSKRDTQYF.

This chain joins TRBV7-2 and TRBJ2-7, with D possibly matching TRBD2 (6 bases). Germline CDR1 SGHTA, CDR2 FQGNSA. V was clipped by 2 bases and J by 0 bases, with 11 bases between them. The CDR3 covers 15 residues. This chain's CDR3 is CASSLRGFLSYEQYF. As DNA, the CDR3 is TGTGCCAGCAGCTTACGGGGGTTCCTCTCCTACGAGCAGTACTTC.

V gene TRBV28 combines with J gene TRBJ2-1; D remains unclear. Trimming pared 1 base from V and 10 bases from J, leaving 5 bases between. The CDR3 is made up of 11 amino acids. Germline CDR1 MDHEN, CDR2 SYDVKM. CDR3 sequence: CASSLLQEQFF. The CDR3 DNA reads TGTGCCAGCAGTTTATTACAGGAGCAGTTCTTC. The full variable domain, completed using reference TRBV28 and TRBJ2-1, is DVKVTQSSRYLVKRTGEKVFLECVQDMDHENMFWYRQDPGLGLRLIYFSYDVKMKEKGDIPEGYSVSREKKERFSLILESASTNQTSMYLCASSLLQEQFFGPGTRLTVL.

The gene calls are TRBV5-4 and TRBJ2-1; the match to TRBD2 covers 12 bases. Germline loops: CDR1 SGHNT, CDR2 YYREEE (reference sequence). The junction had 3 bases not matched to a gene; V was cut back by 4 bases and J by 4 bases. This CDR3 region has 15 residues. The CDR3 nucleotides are TGTGCCAGCAGCACCGGACTAGCGGGGTACAATGAGCAGTTCTTC. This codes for CASSTGLAGYNEQFF.

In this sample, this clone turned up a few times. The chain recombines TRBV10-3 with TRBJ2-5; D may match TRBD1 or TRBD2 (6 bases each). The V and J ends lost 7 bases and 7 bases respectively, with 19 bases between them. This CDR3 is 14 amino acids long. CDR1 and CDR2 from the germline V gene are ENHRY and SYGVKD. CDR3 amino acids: CAIMGDTYGGTQYF. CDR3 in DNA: TGTGCCATCATGGGGGACACTTACGGGGGGACCCAGTACTTC.

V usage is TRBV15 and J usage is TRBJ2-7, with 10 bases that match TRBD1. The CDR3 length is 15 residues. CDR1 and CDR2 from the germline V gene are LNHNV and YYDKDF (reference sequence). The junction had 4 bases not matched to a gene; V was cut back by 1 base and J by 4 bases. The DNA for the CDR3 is TGTGCCACCAGCAGAGTTTGGACAGGGGGTTACGAGCAGTACTTC. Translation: CATSRVWTGGYEQYF.

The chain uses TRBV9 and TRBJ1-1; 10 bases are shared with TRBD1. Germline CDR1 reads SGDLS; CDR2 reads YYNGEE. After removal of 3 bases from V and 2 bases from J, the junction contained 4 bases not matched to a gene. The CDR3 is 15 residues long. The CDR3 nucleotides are TGTGCCAGCAGCGGCCGACAGGGGGCTAACACTGAAGCTTTCTTT. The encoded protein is CASSGRQGANTEAFF.